These 6 T cell receptor beta chains came from one sample sequenced in a study of blood T cell repertoires in COVID-19. The repertoire was sequenced with immunoSEQ multiplex PCR; TCRdb's copy has only in-frame clones and lacks some. Of fewer than 450,000 clones in the sample, 88% were seen once. The sample consisted of PBMCs or T cells enriched from blood (not recorded which). The receptor source for this set is a woman between 18 and 30 years old who had recovered from COVID-19.

The rearrangement links TRBV5-4 to TRBJ1-1; D perhaps matches TRBD1 (6 bases). Trimming removed 1 base from V and 5 bases from J, with 12 bases in between. The germline gives CDR1 SGHNT, CDR2 YYREEE (reference sequence). The CDR3 is made up of 14 amino acids. The CDR3 DNA follows: TGTGCCAGCAGCTTGACGGCAGGGGATACTGAAGCTTTCTTT. This codes for CASSLTAGDTEAFF.

V usage is TRBV6-5 and J usage is TRBJ2-1; no clear D gene. Per germline, CDR1 MNHEY and CDR2 SVGAGI. V gave up 4 bases and J gave up 7 bases, with 11 bases separating them. There are 13 residues in the CDR3. The CDR3 DNA follows: TGTGCCAGCAGTTTCAGACGGGTTAATGAGCAGTTCTTC. It encodes CASSFRRVNEQFF.

The chain's CDR3 is CASRGQGNTEAFF. DNA for the CDR3: TGTGCCAGCCGAGGACAGGGGAACACTGAAGCTTTCTTT. The chain couples TRBV7-9 to TRBJ1-1, with TRBD1 matching 8 bases. Germline-derived CDR1 and CDR2 are SEHNR and FQNEAQ (reference sequence). The J segment lost 1 base and the V segment lost 8 bases, leaving 3 bases of the junction unmatched. The CDR3 is 13 residues long.

The chain carries TRBV2 and TRBJ2-7; D gene uncertain. The CDR3 covers 13 residues. V lost 8 bases and J 0 bases, leaving 11 bases between the germline ends. Germline assignment: CDR1 SNHLY and CDR2 FYNNEI. The CDR3 DNA is TGTGCCAGCGACTCGGAGAGCTCCTACGAGCAGTACTTC. Its protein product is CASDSESSYEQYF.

The chain combines TRBV23-1 with TRBJ1-3; possibly TRBD1 for D (5 bases). TRBV23-1 is an ORF, with its function uncertain. V lost 0 bases and J 4 bases, leaving 7 bases between the germline ends. The CDR3 totals 14 residues. CDR3 coding DNA: TGCGCCAGCAGTCAATCGCCAGGGGGAAACACCATATATTTT. Protein: CASSQSPGGNTIYF.

On this clone itself: Other DNA sequences in the sample encode the same CDR3. The CDR3 coding sequence is TGTGCCAGCAGCTTAGCGGGGGGGAGCTCCTACGAGCAGTACTTC. Amino acid sequence: CASSLAGGSSYEQYF. The gene calls are TRBV11-2 and TRBJ2-7; 8 bases fit TRBD2. Looked up from germline, CDR1 is SGHAT and CDR2 is FQNNGV. V gave up 1 base and J gave up 0 bases; unmatched junction bases: 2. The CDR3 contains 15 residues.